This entry features one T cell receptor beta chain sequence. This sample was included in a study of neoadjuvant anti-PD-1 for oral cavity cancer. In the study overall: Around day 43, patients without progression received a fourth nivolumab dose before surgery.

Most PBMC samples had about 520 ng input DNA in six replicates. Profiled with immunoSEQ multiplex PCR; TCRdb holds only in-frame clones, not every one. The sample lists about 14,000 clones; 71% were seen once. PBMCs were not maintained or expanded in culture before analysis. The source material was PBMCs, sampled before nivolumab (anti-PD-1) treatment. The origin of this receptor is a person aged 35-79 years with oral cavity squamous cell carcinoma.

CDR3 sequence: CASSYERFNEKLFF. DNA of the CDR3: TGTGCCAGCAGTTACGAGCGTTTTAATGAAAAACTGTTTTTT. The chain carries TRBV6-5 and TRBJ1-4; no reliable D call. The CDR3 covers 14 residues. Per germline, CDR1 MNHEY and CDR2 SVGAGI. Between the trimmed V and J ends, which lost 2 bases and 4 bases, there was a span of 8 bases.